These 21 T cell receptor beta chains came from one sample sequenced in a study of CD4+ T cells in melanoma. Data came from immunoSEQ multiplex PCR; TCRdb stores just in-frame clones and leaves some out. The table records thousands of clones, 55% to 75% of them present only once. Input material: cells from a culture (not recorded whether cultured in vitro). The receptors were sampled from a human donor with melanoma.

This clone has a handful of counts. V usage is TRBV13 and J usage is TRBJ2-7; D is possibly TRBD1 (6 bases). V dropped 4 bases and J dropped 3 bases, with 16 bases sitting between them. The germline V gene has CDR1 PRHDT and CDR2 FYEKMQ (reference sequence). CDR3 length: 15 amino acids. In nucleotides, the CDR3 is TGTGCCAGCAGCTACTACACGGGACAACACTACGAGCAGTACTTC. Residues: CASSYYTGQHYEQYF.

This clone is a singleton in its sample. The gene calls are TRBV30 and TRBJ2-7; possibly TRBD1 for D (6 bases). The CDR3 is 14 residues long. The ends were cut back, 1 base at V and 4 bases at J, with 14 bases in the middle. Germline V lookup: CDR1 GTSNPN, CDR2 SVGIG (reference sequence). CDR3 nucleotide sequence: TGTGCCTGGAGTGACGGTGTCAGGGGATACGAGCAGTACTTC. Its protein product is CAWSDGVRGYEQYF.

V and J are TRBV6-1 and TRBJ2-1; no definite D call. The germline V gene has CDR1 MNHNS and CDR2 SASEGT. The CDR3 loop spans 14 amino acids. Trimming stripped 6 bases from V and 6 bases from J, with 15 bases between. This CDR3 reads CASRPAFAFNEQFF. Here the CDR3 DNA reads TGTGCCAGCAGACCAGCTTTCGCCTTCAATGAGCAGTTCTTC.

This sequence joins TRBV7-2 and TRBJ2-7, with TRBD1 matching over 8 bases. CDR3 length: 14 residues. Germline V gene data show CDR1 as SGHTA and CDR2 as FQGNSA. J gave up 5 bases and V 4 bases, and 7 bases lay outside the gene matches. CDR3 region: CASSSGQGSDEQYF. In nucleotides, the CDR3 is TGTGCCAGCAGCTCTGGACAGGGTTCAGACGAGCAGTACTTC.

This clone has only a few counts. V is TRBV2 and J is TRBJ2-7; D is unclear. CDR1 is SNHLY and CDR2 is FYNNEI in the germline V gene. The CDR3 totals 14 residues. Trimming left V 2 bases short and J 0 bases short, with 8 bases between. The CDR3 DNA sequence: TGTGCCAGCAGTGAATTGGAAAACTCCTACGAGCAGTACTTC. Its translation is CASSELENSYEQYF.

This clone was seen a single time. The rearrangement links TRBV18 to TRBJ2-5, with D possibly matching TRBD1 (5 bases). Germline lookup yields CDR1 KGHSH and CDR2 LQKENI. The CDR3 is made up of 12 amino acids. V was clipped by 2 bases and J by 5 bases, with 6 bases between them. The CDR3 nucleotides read TGTGCCAGCTCACCAAGGGGCGAGACCCAGTACTTC. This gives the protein CASSPRGETQYF.

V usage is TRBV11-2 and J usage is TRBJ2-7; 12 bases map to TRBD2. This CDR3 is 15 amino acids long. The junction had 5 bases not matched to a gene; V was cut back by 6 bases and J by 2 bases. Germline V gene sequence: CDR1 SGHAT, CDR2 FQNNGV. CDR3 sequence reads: CASRHTSGGPYEQYF. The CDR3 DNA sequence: TGTGCCAGCAGACACACTAGCGGGGGGCCCTACGAGCAGTACTTC.

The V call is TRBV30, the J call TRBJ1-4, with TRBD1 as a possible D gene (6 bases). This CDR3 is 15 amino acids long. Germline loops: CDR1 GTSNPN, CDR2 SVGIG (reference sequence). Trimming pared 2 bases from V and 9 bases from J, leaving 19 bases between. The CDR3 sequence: CAWSLTGGLEQKLFF. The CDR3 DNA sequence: TGTGCCTGGAGTCTGACCGGGGGCCTCGAGCAAAAACTGTTTTTT.

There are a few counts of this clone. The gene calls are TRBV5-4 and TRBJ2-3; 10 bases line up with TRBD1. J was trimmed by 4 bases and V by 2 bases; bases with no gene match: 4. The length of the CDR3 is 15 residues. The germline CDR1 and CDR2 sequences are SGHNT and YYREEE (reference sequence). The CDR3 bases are TGTGCCAGCAGCTTTGGGACAGGGGTCTCAGATACGCAGTATTTT. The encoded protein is CASSFGTGVSDTQYF.

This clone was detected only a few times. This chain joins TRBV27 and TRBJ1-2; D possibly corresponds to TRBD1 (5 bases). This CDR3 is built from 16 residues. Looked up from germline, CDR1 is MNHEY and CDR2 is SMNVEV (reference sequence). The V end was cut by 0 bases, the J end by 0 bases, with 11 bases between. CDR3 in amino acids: CASSLSGRPSNYGYTF. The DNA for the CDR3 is TGTGCCAGCAGTTTATCGGGACGGCCTTCTAACTATGGCTACACCTTC.

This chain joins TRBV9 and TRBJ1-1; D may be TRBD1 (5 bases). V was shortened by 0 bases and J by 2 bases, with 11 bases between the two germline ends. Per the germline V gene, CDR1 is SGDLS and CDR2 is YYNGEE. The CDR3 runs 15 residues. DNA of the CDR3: TGTGCCAGCAGCGTAGTGCCCAGGGTAAACACTGAAGCTTTCTTT. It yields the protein CASSVVPRVNTEAFF.

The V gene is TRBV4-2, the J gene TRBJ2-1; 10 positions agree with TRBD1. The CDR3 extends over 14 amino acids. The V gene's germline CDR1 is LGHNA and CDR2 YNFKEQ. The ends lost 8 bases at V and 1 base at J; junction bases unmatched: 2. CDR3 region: CASGGQGSYNEQFF. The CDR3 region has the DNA TGTGCCAGCGGGGGACAGGGGTCCTACAATGAGCAGTTCTTC.

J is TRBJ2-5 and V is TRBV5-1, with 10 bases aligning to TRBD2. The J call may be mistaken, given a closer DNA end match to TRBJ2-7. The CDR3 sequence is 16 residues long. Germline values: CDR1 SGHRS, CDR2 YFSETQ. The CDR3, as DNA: TGCGCCAGCAGCTTGGGTAGCTGGACTAGCGGTTACGAGCAGTACTTC. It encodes CASSLGSWTSGYEQYF.

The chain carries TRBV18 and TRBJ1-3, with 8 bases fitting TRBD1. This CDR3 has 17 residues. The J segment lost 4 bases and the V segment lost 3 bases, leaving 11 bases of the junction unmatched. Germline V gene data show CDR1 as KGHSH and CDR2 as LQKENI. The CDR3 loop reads CASSPIGTGKGGNTIYF. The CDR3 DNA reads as TGTGCCAGCTCACCGATTGGGACAGGAAAAGGGGGAAACACCATATATTTT.

In DNA, the CDR3 is TGTGCCAGCAGTTTCAGGCGGAGGGCCTACGAGCAGTACTTC. The encoded protein is CASSFRRRAYEQYF. V and J are TRBV6-5 and TRBJ2-7, with TRBD2 as a possible D gene (6 bases). Germline lookup yields CDR1 MNHEY and CDR2 SVGAGI. The CDR3 sequence is 14 residues long. Trimming pared 4 bases from V and 2 bases from J, leaving 12 bases between.

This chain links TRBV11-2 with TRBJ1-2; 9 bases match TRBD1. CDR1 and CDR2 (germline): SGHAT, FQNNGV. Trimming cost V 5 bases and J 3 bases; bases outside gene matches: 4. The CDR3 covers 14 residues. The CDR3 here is CASSATGGHYGYTF. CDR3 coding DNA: TGTGCCAGCAGCGCGACAGGGGGGCACTATGGCTACACCTTC.

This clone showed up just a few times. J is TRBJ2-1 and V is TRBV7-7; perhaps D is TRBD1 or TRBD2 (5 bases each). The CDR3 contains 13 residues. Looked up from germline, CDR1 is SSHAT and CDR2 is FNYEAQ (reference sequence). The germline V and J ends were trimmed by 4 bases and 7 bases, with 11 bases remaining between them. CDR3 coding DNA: TGTGCCAGCAGCTCGTCCGAGGGGAATGAGCAGTTCTTC. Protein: CASSSSEGNEQFF.

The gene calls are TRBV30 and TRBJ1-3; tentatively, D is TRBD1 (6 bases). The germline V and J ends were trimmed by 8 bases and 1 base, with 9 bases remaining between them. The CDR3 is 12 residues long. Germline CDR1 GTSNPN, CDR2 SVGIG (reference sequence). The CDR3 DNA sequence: TGTGCCCTGGGGGCATCTGGAAACACCATATATTTT. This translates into CALGASGNTIYF. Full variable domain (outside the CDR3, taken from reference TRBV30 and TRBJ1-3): SQTIHQWPATLVQPVGSPLSLECTVEGTSNPNLYWYRQAAGRGLQLLFYSVGIGQISSEVPQNLSASRPQDRQFILSSKKLLLSDSGFYLCALGASGNTIYFGEGSWLTVV.

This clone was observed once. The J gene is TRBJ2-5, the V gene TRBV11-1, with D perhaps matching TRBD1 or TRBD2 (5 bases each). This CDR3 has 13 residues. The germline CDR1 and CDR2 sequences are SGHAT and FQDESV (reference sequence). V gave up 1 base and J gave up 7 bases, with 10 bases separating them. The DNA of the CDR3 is TGTGCCAGCAGCTTAGGGGGGAGTGCGACCCAGTACTTC. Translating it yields CASSLGGSATQYF.

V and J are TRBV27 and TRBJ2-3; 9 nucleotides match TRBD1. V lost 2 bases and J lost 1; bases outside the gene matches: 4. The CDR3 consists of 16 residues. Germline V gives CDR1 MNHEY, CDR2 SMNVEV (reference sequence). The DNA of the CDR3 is TGTGCCAGCAGTTTACTACAGGGGGCTGGCACAGATACGCAGTATTTT. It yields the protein CASSLLQGAGTDTQYF.

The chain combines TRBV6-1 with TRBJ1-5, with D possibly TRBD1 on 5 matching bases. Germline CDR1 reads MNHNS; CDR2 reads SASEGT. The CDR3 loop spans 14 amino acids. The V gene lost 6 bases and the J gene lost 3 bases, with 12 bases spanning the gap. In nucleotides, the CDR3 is TGTGCCAGCAGGAGCGGGGGTACCAATCAGCCCCAGCATTTT. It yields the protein CASRSGGTNQPQHF.